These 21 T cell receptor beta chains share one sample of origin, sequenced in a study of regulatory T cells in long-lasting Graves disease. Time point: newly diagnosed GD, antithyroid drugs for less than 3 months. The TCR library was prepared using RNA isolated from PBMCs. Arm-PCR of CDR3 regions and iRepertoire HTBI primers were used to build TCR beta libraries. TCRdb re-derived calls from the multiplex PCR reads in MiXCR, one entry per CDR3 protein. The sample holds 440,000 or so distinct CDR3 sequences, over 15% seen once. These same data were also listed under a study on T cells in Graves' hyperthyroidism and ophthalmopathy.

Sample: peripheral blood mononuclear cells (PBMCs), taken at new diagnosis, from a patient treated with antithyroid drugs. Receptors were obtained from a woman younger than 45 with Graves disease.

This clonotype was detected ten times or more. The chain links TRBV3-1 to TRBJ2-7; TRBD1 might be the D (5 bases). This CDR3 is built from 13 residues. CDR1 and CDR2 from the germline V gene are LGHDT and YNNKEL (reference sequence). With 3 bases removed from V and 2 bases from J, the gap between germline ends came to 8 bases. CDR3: CASSQMGPYEQYF. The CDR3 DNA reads TGTGCCAGCAGCCAGATGGGGCCCTACGAGCAGTACTTC.

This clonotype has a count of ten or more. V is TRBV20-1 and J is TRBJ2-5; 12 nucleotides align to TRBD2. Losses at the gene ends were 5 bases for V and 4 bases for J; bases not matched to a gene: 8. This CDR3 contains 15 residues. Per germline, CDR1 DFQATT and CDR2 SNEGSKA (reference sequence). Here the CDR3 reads CSAPRLAGAGETQYF. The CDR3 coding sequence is TGCAGTGCTCCGAGACTAGCGGGAGCTGGAGAGACCCAGTACTTC.

CDR3: CASSFGGLFDAQFF. The CDR3 nucleotides read TGTGCCAGCAGCTTTGGGGGGCTCTTCGATGCGCAGTTCTTC. The V call is TRBV7-2, the J call TRBJ2-1; D possibly matches TRBD1 or TRBD2 (6 bases each). The V gene lost 3 bases and the J gene lost 12 bases, with 18 bases spanning the gap. This CDR3 is 14 amino acids long. Per germline, CDR1 SGHTA and CDR2 FQGNSA.

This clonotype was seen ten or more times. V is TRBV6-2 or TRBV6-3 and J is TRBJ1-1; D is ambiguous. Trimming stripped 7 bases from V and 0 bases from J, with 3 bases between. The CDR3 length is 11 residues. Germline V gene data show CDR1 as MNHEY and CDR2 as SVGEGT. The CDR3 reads CASTLNTEAFF. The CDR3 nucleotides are TGTGCCAGCACGTTGAACACTGAAGCTTTCTTT.

CDR3 sequence: CASSYVGNSPLHF. CDR3 bases: TGTGCCAGCAGTTATGTGGGGAATTCACCCCTCCACTTT. This chain uses TRBV7-9 with TRBJ1-6, with no clear D. Looked up from germline, CDR1 is SEHNR and CDR2 is FQNEAQ (reference sequence). V was trimmed by 6 bases and J by 7 bases, leaving 10 bases between them. CDR3 size: 13 residues.

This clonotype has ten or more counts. CDR3 sequence: CSARDRGGNPSTSYNEQFF. The CDR3 DNA is TGCAGTGCTAGAGATCGAGGGGGGAACCCCTCCACCTCCTACAATGAGCAGTTCTTC. This chain uses TRBV20-1 with TRBJ2-1; D might be TRBD1 or TRBD2, each matching 6 bases. The CDR3 loop spans 19 amino acids. The V and J ends lost 0 bases and 0 bases respectively, with 21 bases between them. In germline, CDR1 is DFQATT, CDR2 SNEGSKA (reference sequence).

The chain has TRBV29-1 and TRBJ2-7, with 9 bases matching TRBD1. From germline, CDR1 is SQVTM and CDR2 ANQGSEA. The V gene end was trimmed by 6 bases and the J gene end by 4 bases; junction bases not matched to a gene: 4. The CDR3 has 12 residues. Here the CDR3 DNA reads TGCAGCGTAGCCGGGACAGGGTACGAGCAGTACTTC. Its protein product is CSVAGTGYEQYF.

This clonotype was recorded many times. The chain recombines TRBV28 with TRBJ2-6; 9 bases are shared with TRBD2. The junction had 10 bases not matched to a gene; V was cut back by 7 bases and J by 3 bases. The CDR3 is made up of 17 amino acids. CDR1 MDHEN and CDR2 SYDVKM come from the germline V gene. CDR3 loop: CASTLAGASGGANVLTF. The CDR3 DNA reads TGTGCCAGCACCTTAGCGGGAGCTTCGGGTGGGGCCAACGTCCTGACTTTC.

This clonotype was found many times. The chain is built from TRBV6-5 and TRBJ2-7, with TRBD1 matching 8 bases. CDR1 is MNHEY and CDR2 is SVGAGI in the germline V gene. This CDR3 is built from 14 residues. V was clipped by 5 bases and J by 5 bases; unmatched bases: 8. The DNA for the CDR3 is TGTGCCAGCAGTAATCGACAGGGGCTACACGAGCAGTACTTC. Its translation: CASSNRQGLHEQYF.

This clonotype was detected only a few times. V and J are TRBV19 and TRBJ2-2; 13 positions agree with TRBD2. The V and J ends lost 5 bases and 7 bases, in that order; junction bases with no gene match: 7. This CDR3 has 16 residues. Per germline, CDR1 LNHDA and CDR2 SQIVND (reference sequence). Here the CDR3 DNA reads TGTGCCAGTAGTGTCCGACTAGCGGGAGGTAACGGGGAGCTGTTTTTT. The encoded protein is CASSVRLAGGNGELFF.

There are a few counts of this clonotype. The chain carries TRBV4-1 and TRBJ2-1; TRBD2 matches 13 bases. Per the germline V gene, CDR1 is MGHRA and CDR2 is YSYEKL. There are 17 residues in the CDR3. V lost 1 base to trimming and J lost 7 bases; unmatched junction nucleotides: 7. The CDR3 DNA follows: TGCGCCAGCAGCCAAGCCTGGACTAGCGGGAGCAAGAATGAGCAGTTCTTC. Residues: CASSQAWTSGSKNEQFF.

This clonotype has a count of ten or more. The CDR3 coding sequence is TGTGCCAGCAGTCCCTCGGGACAGCAACTATACGAGCAGTACTTC. Translated, it gives CASSPSGQQLYEQYF. The V and J genes are TRBV6-2 or TRBV6-3 and TRBJ2-7; 7 bases line up with TRBD1. The CDR3 length is 15 residues. Germline V gene sequence: CDR1 MNHEY, CDR2 SVGEGT. Losses at the gene ends were 5 bases for V and 4 bases for J; bases not matched to a gene: 11.

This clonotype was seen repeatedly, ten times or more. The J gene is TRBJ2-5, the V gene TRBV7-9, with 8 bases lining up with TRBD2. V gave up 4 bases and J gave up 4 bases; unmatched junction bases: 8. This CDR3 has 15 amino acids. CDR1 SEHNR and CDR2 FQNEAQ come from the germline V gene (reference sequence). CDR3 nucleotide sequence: TGTGCCAGCAGCTCTTCGGCGGGGGGTCGAGAGACCCAGTACTTC. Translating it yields CASSSSAGGRETQYF.

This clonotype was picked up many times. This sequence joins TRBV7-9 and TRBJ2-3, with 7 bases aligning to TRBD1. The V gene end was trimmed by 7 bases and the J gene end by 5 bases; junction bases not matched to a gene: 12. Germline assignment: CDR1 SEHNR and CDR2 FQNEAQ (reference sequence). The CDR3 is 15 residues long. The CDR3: CASTTGQERRDTQYF. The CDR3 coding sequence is TGTGCCAGCACCACTGGACAGGAAAGACGAGATACGCAGTATTTT.

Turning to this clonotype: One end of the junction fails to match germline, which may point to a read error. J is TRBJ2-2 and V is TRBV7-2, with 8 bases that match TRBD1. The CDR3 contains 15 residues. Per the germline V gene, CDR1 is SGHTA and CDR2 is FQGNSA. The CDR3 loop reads CAGSFGTGSTGELFF. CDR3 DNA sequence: TGTGCCGGCAGCTTCGGGACAGGCTCGACCGGGGAGCTGTTTTTT. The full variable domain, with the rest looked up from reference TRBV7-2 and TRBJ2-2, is GAGVSQSPSNKVTEKGKDVELRCDPISGHTALYWYRQSLGQGLEFLIYFQGNSAPDKSGLPSDRFSAERTGGSVSTLTIQRTQQEDSAVYLCAGSFGTGSTGELFFGEGSRLTVL.

The CDR3 nucleotides are TGTGCCAGCAGCCCCGGGACAGTGGGTGGAAACACCATATATTTT. This encodes CASSPGTVGGNTIYF. This chain connects TRBV6-1 to TRBJ1-3; 7 positions match TRBD1. The CDR3 runs 15 residues. V gave up 6 bases and J gave up 3 bases; unmatched junction bases: 8. Germline V gene sequence: CDR1 MNHNS, CDR2 SASEGT.

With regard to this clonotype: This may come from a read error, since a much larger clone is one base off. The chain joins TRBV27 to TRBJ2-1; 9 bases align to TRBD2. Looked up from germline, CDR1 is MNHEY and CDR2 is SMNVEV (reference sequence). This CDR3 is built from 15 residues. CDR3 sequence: CASSFGGRAYNGQFF. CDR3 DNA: TGTGCCAGCAGTTTCGGCGGGAGGGCCTACAATGGGCAGTTCTTC.

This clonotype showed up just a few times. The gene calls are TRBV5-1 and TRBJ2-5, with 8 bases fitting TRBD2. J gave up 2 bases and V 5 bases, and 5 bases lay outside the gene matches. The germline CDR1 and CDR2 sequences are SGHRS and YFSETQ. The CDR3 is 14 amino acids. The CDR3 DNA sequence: TGCGCCAGCAGACGACTAGCGCAGCAAGAGACCCAGTACTTC. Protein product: CASRRLAQQETQYF.

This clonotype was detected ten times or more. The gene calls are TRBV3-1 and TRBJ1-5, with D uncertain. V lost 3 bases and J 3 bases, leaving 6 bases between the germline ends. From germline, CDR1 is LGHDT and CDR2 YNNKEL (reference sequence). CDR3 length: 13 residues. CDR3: CASSHEANQPQHF. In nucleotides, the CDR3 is TGTGCCAGCAGCCACGAGGCCAATCAGCCCCAGCATTTT.

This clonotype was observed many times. The CDR3 DNA sequence: TGCAGCGTTGTACTGAACACTGAAGCTTTCTTT. Protein: CSVVLNTEAFF. V and J are TRBV29-1 and TRBJ1-1; unclear D gene. CDR1 and CDR2 from the germline V gene are SQVTM and ANQGSEA. This CDR3 has 11 residues. Trimming removed 4 bases from V and 0 bases from J, with 3 bases in between.

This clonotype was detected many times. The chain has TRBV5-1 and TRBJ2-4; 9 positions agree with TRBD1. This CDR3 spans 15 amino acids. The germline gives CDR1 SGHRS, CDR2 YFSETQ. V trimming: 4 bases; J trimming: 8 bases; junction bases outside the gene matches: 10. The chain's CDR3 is CASSAGQGFPDIQYF. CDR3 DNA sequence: TGCGCCAGCAGCGCCGGACAGGGGTTTCCGGACATTCAGTACTTC. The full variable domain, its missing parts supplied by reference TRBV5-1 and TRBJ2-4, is KAGVTQTPRYLIKTRGQQVTLSCSPISGHRSVSWYQQTPGQGLQFLFEYFSETQRNKGNFPGRFSGRQFSNSRSEMNVSTLELGDSALYLCASSAGQGFPDIQYFGAGTRLSVL.